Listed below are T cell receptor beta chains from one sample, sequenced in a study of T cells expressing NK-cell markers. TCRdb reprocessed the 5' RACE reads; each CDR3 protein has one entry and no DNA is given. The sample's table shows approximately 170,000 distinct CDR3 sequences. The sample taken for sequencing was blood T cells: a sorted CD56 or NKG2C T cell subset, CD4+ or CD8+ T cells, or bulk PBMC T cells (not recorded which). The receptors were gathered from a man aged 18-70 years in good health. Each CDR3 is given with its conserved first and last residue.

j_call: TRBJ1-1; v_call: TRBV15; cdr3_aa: CATSRDVRGRFEAFF
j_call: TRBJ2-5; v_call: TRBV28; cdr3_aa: CASITGGGFQETQYF
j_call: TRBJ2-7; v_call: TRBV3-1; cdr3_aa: CASSPGTGPSYEQYF
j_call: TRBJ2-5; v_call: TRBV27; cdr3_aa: CASSFNGETQYF
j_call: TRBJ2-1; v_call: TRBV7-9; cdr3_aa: CASSPGLVLEQFF
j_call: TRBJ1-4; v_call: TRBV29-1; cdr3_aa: CSILETNEKLFF
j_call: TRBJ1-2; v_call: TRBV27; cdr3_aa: CASSLSWSGRVYGYTF
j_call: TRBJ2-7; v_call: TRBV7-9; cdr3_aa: CASSQGGEGEQYF
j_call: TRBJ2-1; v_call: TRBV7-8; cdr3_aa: CASSLRGGGAYNEQFF
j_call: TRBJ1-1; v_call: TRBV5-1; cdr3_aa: CASSFGQGAGRNTEAFF
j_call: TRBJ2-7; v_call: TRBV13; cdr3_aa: CASSYRTFYEQYF
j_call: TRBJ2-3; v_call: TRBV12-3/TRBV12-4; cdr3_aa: CASSSTGGVKDTQYF
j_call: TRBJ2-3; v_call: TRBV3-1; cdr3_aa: CASSQAVGTSGYNTDTQYF
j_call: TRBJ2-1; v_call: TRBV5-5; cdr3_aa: CASSLAAGGLYNEQFF
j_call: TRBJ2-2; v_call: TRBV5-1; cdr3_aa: CASTPWGGTGELFF
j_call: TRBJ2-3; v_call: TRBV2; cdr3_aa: CASSTSGGAADTQYF
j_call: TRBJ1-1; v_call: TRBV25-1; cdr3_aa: CASSEFGSDTEAFF
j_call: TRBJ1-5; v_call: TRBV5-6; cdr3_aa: CASSLAGGASPYQPQHF
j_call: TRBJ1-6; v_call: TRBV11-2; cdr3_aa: CASSLAGGTSPLHF
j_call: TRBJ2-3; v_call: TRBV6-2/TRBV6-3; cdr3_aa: CASSSTGTGRTDTQYF
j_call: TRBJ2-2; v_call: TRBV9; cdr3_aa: CASSAGGGLTGELFF
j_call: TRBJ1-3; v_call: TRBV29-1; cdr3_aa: CSVGGAQDGNTIYF
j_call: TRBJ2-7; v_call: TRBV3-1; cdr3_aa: CASSAAVDHEQYF
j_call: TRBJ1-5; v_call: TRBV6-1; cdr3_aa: CASSESPNDYQPQHF
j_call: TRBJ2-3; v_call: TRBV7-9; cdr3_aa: CASSLDRDPNTDTQYF
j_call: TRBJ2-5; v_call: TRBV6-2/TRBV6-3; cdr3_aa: CASSYFRPMAETQYF
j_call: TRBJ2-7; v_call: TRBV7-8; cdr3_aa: CASSFQGASSYEQYF
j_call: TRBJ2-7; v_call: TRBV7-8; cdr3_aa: CASTRPQGSGYEQYF
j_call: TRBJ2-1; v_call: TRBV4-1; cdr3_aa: CASSHPGGGSYNEQFF
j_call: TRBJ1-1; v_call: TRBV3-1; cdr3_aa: CASSQGSSFTEAFF